This T cell receptor beta chain was obtained from a study of T cells in Graves' hyperthyroidism and ophthalmopathy. Whole-study findings and limits: Blood also contained most expanded thyroid clonotypes above 0.001.

Amplification of TCR beta CDR3 regions used RNA as the template. First-round RT-PCR of the TCR CDR3 relied on the HTBI primer set. One entry per CDR3 protein, called by TCRdb with MiXCR from the multiplex PCR reads. Among approximately 500,000 distinct CDR3 sequences listed, around 45% were seen once. Per the germline V gene, CDR1 is SGHTA and CDR2 is FQGNSA. Trimming cost V 7 bases and J 3 bases, with 18 bases left between them. This CDR3 is built from 15 residues. Comments on this clonotype: Its specificity is unknown.

Stable disease denoted Graves' hyperthyroidism without ophthalmopathy progression within 18 months. Patients with uncontrolled infections, other autoimmune diseases, pregnancy or lactation were excluded. The sequencing input was peripheral blood or thyroid tissue (not recorded which). This receptor was obtained from a woman between 18 and 30 years old with Graves' hyperthyroidism. The genes are TRBV7-2 and TRBJ1-1; the D gene is possibly TRBD1 (5 bases). The CDR3 DNA follows: TGTGCCAGCATGGGCAGGGAGACCCAGTACACTGAAGCTTTCTTT. Protein product: CASMGRETQYTEAFF.